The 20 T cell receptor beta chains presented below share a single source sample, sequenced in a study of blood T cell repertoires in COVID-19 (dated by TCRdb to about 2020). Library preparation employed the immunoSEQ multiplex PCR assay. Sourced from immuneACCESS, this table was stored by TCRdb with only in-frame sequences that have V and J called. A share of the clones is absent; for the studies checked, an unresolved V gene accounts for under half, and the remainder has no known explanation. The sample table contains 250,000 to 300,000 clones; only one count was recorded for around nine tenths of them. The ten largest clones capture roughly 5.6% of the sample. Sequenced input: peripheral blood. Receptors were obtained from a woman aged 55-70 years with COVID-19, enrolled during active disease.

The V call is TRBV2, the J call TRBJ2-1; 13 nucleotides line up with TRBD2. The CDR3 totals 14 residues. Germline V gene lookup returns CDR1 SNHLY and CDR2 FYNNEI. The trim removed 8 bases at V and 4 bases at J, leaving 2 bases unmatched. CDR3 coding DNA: TGTGCCAGCGCGGGACTAGCGGGGTACAATGAGCAGTTCTTC. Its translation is CASAGLAGYNEQFF.

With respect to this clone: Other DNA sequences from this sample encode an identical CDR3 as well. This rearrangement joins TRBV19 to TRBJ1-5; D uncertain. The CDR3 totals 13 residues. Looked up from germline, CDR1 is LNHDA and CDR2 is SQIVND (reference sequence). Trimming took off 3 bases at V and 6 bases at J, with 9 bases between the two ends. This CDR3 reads CASSIAGGQPQHF. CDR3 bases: TGTGCCAGTAGTATCGCGGGAGGTCAGCCCCAGCATTTT.

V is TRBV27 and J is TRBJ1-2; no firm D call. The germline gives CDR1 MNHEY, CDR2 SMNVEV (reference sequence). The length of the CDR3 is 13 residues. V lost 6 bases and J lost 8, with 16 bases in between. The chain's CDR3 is CASRSLGGYGYTF. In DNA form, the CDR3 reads TGTGCCAGCAGATCCTTGGGAGGGTACGGCTACACCTTC.

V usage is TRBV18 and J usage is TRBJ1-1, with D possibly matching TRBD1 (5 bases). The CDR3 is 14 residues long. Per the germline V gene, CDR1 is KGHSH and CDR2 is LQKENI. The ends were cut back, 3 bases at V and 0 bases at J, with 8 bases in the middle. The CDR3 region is CASSPRGMNTEAFF. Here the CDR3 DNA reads TGTGCCAGCTCACCCCGGGGGATGAACACTGAAGCTTTCTTT.

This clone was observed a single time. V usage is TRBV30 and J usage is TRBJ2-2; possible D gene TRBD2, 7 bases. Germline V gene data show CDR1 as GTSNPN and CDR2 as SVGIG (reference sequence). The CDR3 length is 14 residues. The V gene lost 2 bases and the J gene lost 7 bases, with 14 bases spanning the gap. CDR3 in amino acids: CAWSRGGANGELFF. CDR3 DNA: TGTGCCTGGAGTAGGGGGGGCGCGAACGGGGAGCTGTTTTTT.

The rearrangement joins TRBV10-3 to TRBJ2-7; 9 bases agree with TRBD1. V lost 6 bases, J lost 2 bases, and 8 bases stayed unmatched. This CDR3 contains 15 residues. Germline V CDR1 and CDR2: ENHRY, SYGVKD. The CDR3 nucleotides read TGTGCCATCAGCGCAGGGACAGGGAGTGCCTACGAGCAGTACTTC. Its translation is CAISAGTGSAYEQYF.

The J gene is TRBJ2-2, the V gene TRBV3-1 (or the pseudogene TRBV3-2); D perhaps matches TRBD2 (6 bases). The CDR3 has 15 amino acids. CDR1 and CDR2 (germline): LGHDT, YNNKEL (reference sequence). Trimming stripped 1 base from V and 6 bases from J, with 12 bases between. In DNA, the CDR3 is TGTGCCAGCAGCCAAGTACAAGGAGGGGCCGGGGAGCTGTTTTTT. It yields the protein CASSQVQGGAGELFF.

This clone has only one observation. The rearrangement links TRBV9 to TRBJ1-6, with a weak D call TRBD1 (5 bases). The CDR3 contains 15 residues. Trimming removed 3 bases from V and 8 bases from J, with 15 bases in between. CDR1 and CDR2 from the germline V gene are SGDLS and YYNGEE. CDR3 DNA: TGTGCCAGCAGCGGGCAAGGGGCGTGGGATTCACCCCTCCACTTT. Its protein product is CASSGQGAWDSPLHF.

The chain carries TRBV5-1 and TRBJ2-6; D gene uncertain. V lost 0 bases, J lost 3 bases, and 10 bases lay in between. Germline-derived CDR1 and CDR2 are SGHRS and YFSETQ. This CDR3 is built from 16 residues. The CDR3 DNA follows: TGCGCCAGCAGCTTGGATTCCGGGTATGGGGCCAACGTCCTGACTTTC. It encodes CASSLDSGYGANVLTF.

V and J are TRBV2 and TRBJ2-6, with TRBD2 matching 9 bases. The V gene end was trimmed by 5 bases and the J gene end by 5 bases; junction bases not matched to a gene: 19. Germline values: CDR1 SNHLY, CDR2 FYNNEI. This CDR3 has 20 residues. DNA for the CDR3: TGTGCCAGCAGTCCTGATTGGAGTAGCGGGAGCATTGGCTGGGCCAACGTCCTGACTTTC. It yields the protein CASSPDWSSGSIGWANVLTF.

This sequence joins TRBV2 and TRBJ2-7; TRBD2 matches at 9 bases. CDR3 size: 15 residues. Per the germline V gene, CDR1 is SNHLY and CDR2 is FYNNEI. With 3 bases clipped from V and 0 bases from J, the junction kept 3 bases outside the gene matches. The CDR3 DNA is TGTGCCAGCAGTGATCCTAGCGGGAACTCCTACGAGCAGTACTTC. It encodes CASSDPSGNSYEQYF.

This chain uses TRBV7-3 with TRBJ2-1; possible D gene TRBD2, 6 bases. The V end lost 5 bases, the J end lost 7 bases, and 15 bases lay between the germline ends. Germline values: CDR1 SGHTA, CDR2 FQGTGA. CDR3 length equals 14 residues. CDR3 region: CASSPPGAGNEQFF. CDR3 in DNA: TGTGCCAGCAGCCCGCCGGGAGCTGGGAATGAGCAGTTCTTC.

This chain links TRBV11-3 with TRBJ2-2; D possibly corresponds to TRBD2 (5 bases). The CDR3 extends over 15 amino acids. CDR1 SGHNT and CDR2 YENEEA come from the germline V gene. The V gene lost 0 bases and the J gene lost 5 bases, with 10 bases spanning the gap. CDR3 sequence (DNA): TGTGCCAGCAGCTTAGATCTAGCCGGGACCGGGGAGCTGTTTTTT. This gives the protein CASSLDLAGTGELFF.

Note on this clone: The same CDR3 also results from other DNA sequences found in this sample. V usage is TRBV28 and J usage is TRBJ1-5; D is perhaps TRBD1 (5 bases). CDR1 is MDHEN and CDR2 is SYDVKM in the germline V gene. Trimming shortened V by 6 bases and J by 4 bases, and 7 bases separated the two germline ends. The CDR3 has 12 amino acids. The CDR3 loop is CASRPGNQPQHF. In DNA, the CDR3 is TGTGCCAGCAGACCAGGGAATCAGCCCCAGCATTTT.

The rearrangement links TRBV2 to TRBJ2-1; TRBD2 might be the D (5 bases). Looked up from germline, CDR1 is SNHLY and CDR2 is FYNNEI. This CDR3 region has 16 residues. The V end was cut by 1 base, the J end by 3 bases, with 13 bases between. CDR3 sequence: CASSEVRGGLYNEQFF. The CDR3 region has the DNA TGTGCCAGCAGTGAAGTTCGTGGTGGACTCTACAATGAGCAGTTCTTC.

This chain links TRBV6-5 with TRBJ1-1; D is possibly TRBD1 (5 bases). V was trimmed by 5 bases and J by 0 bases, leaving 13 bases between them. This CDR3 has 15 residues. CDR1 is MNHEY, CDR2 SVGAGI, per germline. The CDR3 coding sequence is TGTGCCAGCAGTCACAAGGTGACAGTGAACACTGAAGCTTTCTTT. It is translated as CASSHKVTVNTEAFF.

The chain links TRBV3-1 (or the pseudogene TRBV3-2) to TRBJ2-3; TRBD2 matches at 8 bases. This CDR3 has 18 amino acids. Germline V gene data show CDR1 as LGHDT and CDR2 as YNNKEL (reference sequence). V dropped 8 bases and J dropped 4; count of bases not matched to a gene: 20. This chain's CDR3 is CASEGRIAGSASPDTQYF. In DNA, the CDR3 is TGTGCCAGCGAAGGGCGTATAGCGGGAAGCGCGTCACCAGATACGCAGTATTTT.

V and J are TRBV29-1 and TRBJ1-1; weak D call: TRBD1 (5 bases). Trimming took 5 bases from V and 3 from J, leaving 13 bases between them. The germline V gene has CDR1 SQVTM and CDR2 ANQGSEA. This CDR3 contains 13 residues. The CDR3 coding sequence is TGCAGCGTTCGAGGACGGGGGGACACTGAAGCTTTCTTT. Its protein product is CSVRGRGDTEAFF.

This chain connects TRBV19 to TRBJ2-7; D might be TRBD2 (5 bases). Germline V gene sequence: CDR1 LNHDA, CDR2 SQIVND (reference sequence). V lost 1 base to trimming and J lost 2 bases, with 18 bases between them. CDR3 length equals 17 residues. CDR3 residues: CASSIGGSGAVPYEQYF. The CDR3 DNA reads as TGTGCCAGTAGTATAGGCGGCAGTGGAGCGGTCCCCTACGAGCAGTACTTC.

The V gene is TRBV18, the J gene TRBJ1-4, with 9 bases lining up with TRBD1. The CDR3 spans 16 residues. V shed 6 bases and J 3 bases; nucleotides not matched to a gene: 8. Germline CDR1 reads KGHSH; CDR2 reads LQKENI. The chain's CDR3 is CASSPGTGIANEKLFF. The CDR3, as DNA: TGTGCCAGCTCGCCCGGGACAGGGATCGCTAATGAAAAACTGTTTTTT.